This TCR beta chain was sequenced in a study of T-cell reconstitution after alpha-beta-depleted transplantation in children. Regarding this clonotype: Its antigen is currently unknown.

Unique molecular identifiers were incorporated during preparation of the TCRbeta library. TCRdb used MiXCR to reprocess the PCR reads, holding one entry per CDR3 protein. The repertoire consists of 100,000 or so distinct CDR3 sequences, with about 16% occurring once and the leading ten covering about 19%. From germline, CDR1 is MGHRA and CDR2 YSYEKL. The CDR3 contains 19 residues. V gave up 2 bases and J gave up 3 bases; unmatched junction bases: 16. General study results and limits: A year post-transplant, T-cell counts and diversity derived mostly from newly produced T cells. About two months after transplant, alpha-beta T cells reportedly came from several hundred expanded graft clones.

The chain uses TRBV4-1 and TRBJ2-5; 9 bases are a match to TRBD1. Sequenced here: PBMCs, mostly from graft donor cells, sampled 180 days after TCRalphabeta/CD19-depleted stem cell transplant. This receptor was taken from a male patient between 2 and 10 years old who had a stem cell transplant for acute lymphoblastic leukemia, so the T cells may come from the graft donor. The CDR3 here is CASSQRDRARQGPKETQYF. Here the CDR3 DNA reads TGCGCCAGCAGCCAACGGGACAGGGCAAGGCAAGGACCCAAAGAGACCCAGTACTTC.